The 28 T cell receptor beta chains presented below share a single source sample, sequenced in a study of shared clonotypes between healthy human individuals. The method was immunoSEQ multiplex PCR; TCRdb's version includes in-frame clones alone and lacks a portion of them. This table has about a million clones, around three quarters appearing once. The sample consisted of memory CD4+ T cells from PBMCs. Subset specified: CD45RA-negative fraction. These receptors came from a man aged 18 to 35 in good health. Some clones in this sample may be carry-over from other donors' samples.

The genes are TRBV7-8 and TRBJ2-7; 8 positions match TRBD2. Trimming took 4 bases from V and 3 from J; bases not matched to a gene: 5. The CDR3 runs to 14 residues. The V gene's germline CDR1 is SGHVS and CDR2 FQNEAQ. The CDR3 protein is CASSWTSPDYEQYF. CDR3 bases: TGTGCCAGCAGCTGGACTAGCCCGGACTACGAGCAGTACTTC. Full variable domain (missing parts from reference TRBV7-8 and TRBJ2-7): GAGVSQSPRYKVAKRGQDVALRCDPISGHVSLFWYQQALGQGPEFLTYFQNEAQLDKSGLPSDRFFAERPEGSVSTLKIQRTQQEDSAVYLCASSWTSPDYEQYFGPGTRLTVT.

The V and J genes are TRBV21-1 and TRBJ1-5. TRBV21-1 is a pseudogene segment. This CDR3 spans 14 amino acids. CDR3 sequence reads: CASDRAGDNQPQHF. CDR3 sequence (DNA): TGTGCCAGCGACCGGGCAGGAGACAATCAGCCCCAGCATTTT.

This chain links TRBV6-1 with TRBJ1-2, with D unclear. The germline V and J ends were trimmed by 7 bases and 4 bases, with 10 bases remaining between them. CDR1 and CDR2 (germline): MNHNS, SASEGT. CDR3 length equals 12 residues. CDR3: CASTIGSYGYTF. In DNA form, the CDR3 reads TGTGCCAGCACCATTGGTAGCTATGGCTACACCTTC.

As for this clone: Additional DNA sequences in this sample encode the identical CDR3. The CDR3 sequence is CASSSGTSSDTQYF. CDR3 sequence (DNA): TGCGCCAGCAGCTCCGGGACTAGCTCAGATACGCAGTATTTT. The rearrangement joins TRBV5-1 to TRBJ2-3, with TRBD2 matching over 9 bases. This CDR3 is 14 amino acids long. The trim removed 3 bases at V and 4 bases at J, leaving 3 bases unmatched. The germline V gene has CDR1 SGHRS and CDR2 YFSETQ.

The genes are TRBV11-1 and TRBJ1-1; D is unclear. The CDR3 length is 15 residues. Trimming took off 1 base at V and 0 bases at J, with 9 bases between the two ends. Per the germline V gene, CDR1 is SGHAT and CDR2 is FQDESV (reference sequence). In DNA form, the CDR3 reads TGTGCCAGCAGCTTAGTTGACGGATTGAACACTGAAGCTTTCTTT. It yields the protein CASSLVDGLNTEAFF.

V usage is TRBV28 and J usage is TRBJ1-5; 8 nucleotides line up with TRBD1. Looked up from germline, CDR1 is MDHEN and CDR2 is SYDVKM. J was trimmed by 6 bases and V by 3 bases; bases with no gene match: 13. This CDR3 has 17 amino acids. CDR3 DNA: TGTGCCAGCAGTTTCCACCGCGGGACAGGCCGGCCTCAGCCCCAGCATTTT. Residues: CASSFHRGTGRPQPQHF.

This clone was seen a few times. The chain's CDR3 is CSVELSDWTEAFF. CDR3 nucleotides: TGCAGCGTTGAACTGAGTGATTGGACTGAAGCTTTCTTT. The chain combines TRBV29-1 with TRBJ1-1; D call uncertain. CDR3 length equals 13 residues. V lost 2 bases and J 5 bases, leaving 12 bases between the germline ends. Germline values: CDR1 SQVTM, CDR2 ANQGSEA.

The genes are TRBV7-9 and TRBJ2-5; perhaps TRBD1 as D (5 bases). Germline values: CDR1 SEHNR, CDR2 FQNEAQ (reference sequence). The CDR3 runs to 14 residues. Trimming took 4 bases from V and 5 from J, leaving 14 bases between them. The CDR3 protein is CASSSRAIEETQYF. The CDR3 nucleotides read TGTGCCAGCAGCTCCAGGGCAATTGAGGAGACCCAGTACTTC.

CDR3 region: CASTLGGSGQPQHF. The CDR3 DNA sequence: TGTGCCAGCACCCTCGGGGGAAGTGGGCAGCCCCAGCATTTT. The chain uses TRBV2 and TRBJ1-5, with TRBD1 as a possible D gene (5 bases). The CDR3 is made up of 14 amino acids. Germline V gene lookup returns CDR1 SNHLY and CDR2 FYNNEI. Trimming took off 7 bases at V and 7 bases at J, with 17 bases between the two ends.

The genes are TRBV10-2 and TRBJ2-1, with TRBD2 matching 14 bases. CDR3 size: 17 residues. Per the germline V gene, CDR1 is WSHSY and CDR2 is SAAADI. Unmatched junction bases numbered 6, after V lost 6 bases and J lost 2 bases. The CDR3 loop reads CASRTKGLAGAYNEQFF. CDR3 nucleotides: TGCGCCAGCAGGACAAAGGGACTAGCGGGAGCCTACAATGAGCAGTTCTTC.

The chain carries TRBV19 and TRBJ1-2; a weak D match, TRBD1 (5 bases). The CDR3 loop spans 15 amino acids. Germline loops: CDR1 LNHDA, CDR2 SQIVND (reference sequence). The V gene lost 6 bases and the J gene lost 6 bases, with 20 bases spanning the gap. CDR3 bases: TGTGCCAGTAGCACTAACCCCTGGGGACGCAATGGCTACACCTTC. Translating it yields CASSTNPWGRNGYTF.

The chain uses TRBV21-1 and TRBJ2-3. TRBV21-1 has pseudogene status. This CDR3 region has 17 residues. CDR3 in amino acids: CASSKVEGFWSTDTQYF. CDR3 DNA: TGTGCCAGCAGCAAAGTTGAGGGGTTTTGGAGCACAGATACGCAGTATTTT.

The J gene is TRBJ2-1, the V gene TRBV5-4; D perhaps matches TRBD1 (6 bases). V was cut by 4 bases and J by 4 bases, with 15 bases left in between. CDR3 length: 15 amino acids. Germline V gives CDR1 SGHNT, CDR2 YYREEE (reference sequence). The CDR3 protein is CASSEGQSPYNEQFF. CDR3 coding DNA: TGTGCCAGCAGCGAGGGACAATCCCCTTACAATGAGCAGTTCTTC.

This clone came up a few times. The J gene is TRBJ1-5, the V gene TRBV28; possible D gene TRBD1, 5 bases. The germline V gene has CDR1 MDHEN and CDR2 SYDVKM. This CDR3 has 17 residues. With 5 bases removed from V and 3 bases from J, the gap between germline ends came to 20 bases. The CDR3 reads CASSKPGAQAYNQPQHF. DNA of the CDR3: TGTGCCAGCAGTAAACCCGGGGCACAGGCCTACAATCAGCCCCAGCATTTT.

The rearrangement joins TRBV28 to TRBJ2-5; D not resolved. V dropped 2 bases and J dropped 7 bases, with 14 bases sitting between them. The CDR3 is made up of 14 amino acids. Germline V gene data show CDR1 as MDHEN and CDR2 as SYDVKM. The CDR3 sequence: CASSLGQTFGTQYF. CDR3 DNA: TGTGCCAGCAGTTTAGGGCAGACTTTCGGGACCCAGTACTTC.

About this clone itself: An end of the junction does not agree with germline; a read error may underlie this. This CDR3 is also generated by other DNA sequences in the sample. The gene calls are TRBV5-1 and TRBJ1-1; D remains ambiguous. The CDR3 has 11 residues. The germline V gene encodes CDR1 SGHRS and CDR2 YFSETQ. As DNA, the CDR3 is TGTGCCAGCAGCTGGGGCACTGAAGCTTTCTTT. Its translation is CASSWGTEAFF.

This rearrangement joins TRBV6-5 to TRBJ2-7; a weak D match, TRBD2 (5 bases). Trimming pared 5 bases from V and 5 bases from J, leaving 13 bases between. The CDR3 is 13 residues long. Germline V lookup: CDR1 MNHEY, CDR2 SVGAGI. The DNA of the CDR3 is TGTGCCAGCAGTCGGGTGGAGAGGGACGAGCAGTACTTC. Its protein product is CASSRVERDEQYF.

This clone was found a few times. The same CDR3 also results from other DNA sequences found in this sample. The rearrangement joins TRBV6-6 to TRBJ2-7, with TRBD1 matching over 10 bases. CDR1 and CDR2 from the germline V gene are MNHNY and SVGAGI (reference sequence). The ends lost 2 bases at V and 1 base at J; junction bases unmatched: 2. The CDR3 consists of 15 residues. CDR3 sequence reads: CASSYGGQGSYEQYF. CDR3 nucleotides: TGTGCCAGCAGTTACGGGGGACAGGGGTCCTACGAGCAGTACTTC.

On this clone: Distinct nucleotide sequences in the sample also encode this CDR3. The chain couples TRBV28 to TRBJ1-4; D might be TRBD1 (5 bases). The CDR3 runs 15 residues. Germline lookup yields CDR1 MDHEN and CDR2 SYDVKM. The V end lost 3 bases, the J end lost 0 bases, and 8 bases lay between the germline ends. CDR3 nucleotide sequence: TGTGCCAGCAGTTTGCAGGGAACAACTAATGAAAAACTGTTTTTT. It encodes CASSLQGTTNEKLFF.

CDR3 sequence: CASSQAAQSLDEQYF. The CDR3 coding sequence is TGCGCCAGCAGCCAAGCGGCCCAATCACTGGACGAGCAGTACTTC. The chain combines TRBV4-1 with TRBJ2-7; no clear D. V dropped 1 base and J dropped 5 bases, with 15 bases sitting between them. CDR3 length: 15 amino acids. Per the germline V gene, CDR1 is MGHRA and CDR2 is YSYEKL.

Notes on this clone: Other DNA sequences within the sample encode an identical CDR3. The V gene is TRBV2, the J gene TRBJ1-2; D gene ambiguous. V gave up 3 bases and J gave up 8 bases, with 7 bases separating them. This CDR3 has 11 residues. Germline CDR1 and CDR2: SNHLY and FYNNEI. The CDR3 loop is CASSEEGGYTF. As DNA, the CDR3 is TGTGCCAGCAGTGAGGAGGGAGGCTACACCTTC.

This clone was counted many times. The genes are TRBV5-1 and TRBJ2-7, with a weak D call TRBD1 (6 bases). The germline V gene has CDR1 SGHRS and CDR2 YFSETQ. Between the trimmed V and J ends, which lost 5 bases and 4 bases, there was a span of 16 bases. This CDR3 region has 14 residues. This CDR3 is CASSYRDTGYEQYF. CDR3 DNA: TGCGCCAGCAGTTACCGGGACACCGGATACGAGCAGTACTTC.

This chain links TRBV25-1 with TRBJ2-5; no clear D. V was clipped by 4 bases and J by 4 bases, with 7 bases between them. CDR3 length equals 12 residues. Germline assignment: CDR1 MGHDK and CDR2 SYGVNS. This CDR3 reads CASSGYGETQYF. The CDR3 DNA sequence: TGTGCCAGCAGTGGATATGGAGAGACCCAGTACTTC.

The genes are TRBV4-1 and TRBJ2-7; D perhaps matches TRBD1 (6 bases). The germline V and J ends were trimmed by 4 bases and 4 bases, with 17 bases remaining between them. There are 15 residues in the CDR3. Germline CDR1 and CDR2: MGHRA and YSYEKL. Written as DNA, the CDR3 is TGCGCCAGCAGCCGTGGGGGCGCCTCGATGTACGAGCAGTACTTC. It yields the protein CASSRGGASMYEQYF.

The chain carries TRBV7-9 and TRBJ2-5, with 7 nucleotides matching TRBD1. The germline V gene encodes CDR1 SEHNR and CDR2 FQNEAQ (reference sequence). The CDR3 has 14 residues. The V segment lost 7 bases and the J segment 2 bases; nucleotides outside the gene matches: 7. The CDR3 reads CASTFPGQQETQYF. CDR3 DNA: TGTGCCAGCACCTTTCCGGGACAGCAAGAGACCCAGTACTTC. Combining the CDR3 with reference TRBV7-9 and TRBJ2-5 gives the whole variable domain DTGVSQNPRHKITKRGQNVTFRCDPISEHNRLYWYRQTLGQGPEFLTYFQNEAQLEKSRLLSDRFSAERPKGSFSTLEIQRTEQGDSAMYLCASTFPGQQETQYFGPGTRLLVL.

The CDR3: CASRTPNYGYTF. Written as DNA, the CDR3 is TGTGCCAGCAGGACCCCTAACTATGGCTACACCTTC. The chain employs TRBV28 and TRBJ1-2; D gene ambiguous. V was trimmed by 6 bases and J by 0 bases, leaving 5 bases between them. The CDR3 has 12 amino acids. CDR1 and CDR2 (germline): MDHEN, SYDVKM.

The chain has TRBV4-2 and TRBJ2-5; D is unresolved. With the DNA end fitting TRBJ2-7 better, the J assignment may be wrong. The CDR3 is 14 residues long. Germline V lookup: CDR1 LGHNA, CDR2 YNFKEQ. CDR3 protein: CASSLRYPLYEQYF. The CDR3 DNA sequence: TGTGCCAGCAGCCTCCGTTACCCACTCTACGAGCAGTACTTC.

The chain couples TRBV7-2 to TRBJ2-7; TRBD2 matches at 13 bases. This CDR3 region has 18 residues. V shed 1 base, J shed 3 bases, and the junction held 9 bases outside the gene matches. The V gene's germline CDR1 is SGHTA and CDR2 FQGNSA. CDR3 region: CASSLDWTSGSGFYEQYF. The DNA of the CDR3 is TGTGCCAGCAGCTTAGATTGGACTAGCGGGAGTGGATTCTACGAGCAGTACTTC.